Many counts were recorded for the clone carrying this T cell receptor beta chain. The data stem from a study of CD8+CD57+ T cells in acquired aplastic anemia. For sequencing, patients were chosen who had shown expansion of CD8+CD57+ cells by flow cytometry. Profiling that covered TCR beta VDJ and CDR3 relied on genomic DNA as its template. Using its own MiXCR run on the reads, TCRdb lists one record per CDR3 protein. In the table there are roughly 200,000 distinct CDR3 sequences, roughly 65% of which are singletons. CDR1 is SGHDN, CDR2 FVKESK, per germline. CDR3 length: 15 residues. V shed 4 bases and J shed 7 bases, with 14 bases lying between them.

The chain combines TRBV14 with TRBJ1-6, with D unclear. Material: sorted CD4+, CD8+, or CD8+CD57+ T cells (not recorded which) from PBMCs. This receptor was identified in a human donor with aplastic anemia. The CDR3 reads CASSPPGQSNSPLHF. The CDR3 DNA sequence: TGTGCCAGCAGCCCACCGGGTCAGTCAAATTCACCCCTCCACTTT.